The rows below give T cell receptor beta chains drawn from one sample of a study of beta chain features in type 1 diabetes. Data came from immunoSEQ multiplex PCR; TCRdb stores just in-frame clones and leaves some out. The sample contains around 300,000 clones, about 15% of which appear only once. Sequencing was done on a sample of naive CD4+ T cells from blood. The source of these receptors is a man between 18 and 29 years old with type 1 diabetes. The conserved cysteine and the conserved F or W are not part of the CDR3 here. Expanded clones get a size class; other rows say once, few or many, or leave the size out.

cdr3_aa: ASSSPSTDTQY; j_call: TRBJ2-3; v_call: TRBV11-2; clone_size: -
cdr3_aa: ASSPWTSGGHNEQF; j_call: TRBJ2-1; v_call: TRBV7-9; clone_size: few
cdr3_aa: ALQTSNVDTQY; j_call: TRBJ2-3; v_call: TRBV2; clone_size: few
cdr3_aa: ASSVRGSGNEQF; j_call: TRBJ2-1; v_call: TRBV6-1; clone_size: -
cdr3_aa: AWAWGTGFNSPLH; j_call: TRBJ1-6; v_call: TRBV30; clone_size: few
cdr3_aa: ASSFWTSGRADNTQY; j_call: TRBJ2-3; v_call: TRBV5-1; clone_size: -
cdr3_aa: ASSYATVYQETQY; j_call: TRBJ2-5; v_call: TRBV6-6; clone_size: -
cdr3_aa: ASSELEDQPQH; j_call: TRBJ1-5; v_call: TRBV10-2; clone_size: few
cdr3_aa: AWSVLLKNIQY; j_call: TRBJ2-4; v_call: TRBV30; clone_size: -
cdr3_aa: AWSRGKTQY; j_call: TRBJ2-5; v_call: TRBV30; clone_size: few
cdr3_aa: AWSFAGLNEKLF; j_call: TRBJ1-4; v_call: TRBV30; clone_size: few